The 20 T cell receptor beta chains reported below all come from one sample, sequenced in a study of T-cell reconstitution after alpha-beta-depleted transplantation in children. Unique molecular identifiers were incorporated into the prepared TCRbeta library. TCRdb ran MiXCR on the PCR reads and lists one entry per CDR3 protein. The sample records about 610,000 distinct CDR3 sequences, about 10% being singletons. The specimen comprised PBMCs from the stem cell graft donor, sampled from the stem cell graft. Source of these receptors: a human donor who donated a stem cell graft to a child with acute myeloid leukemia.

In regard to this clonotype: A junction boundary mismatches the germline segment, possibly from a read error. V and J are TRBV6-5 and TRBJ2-4, with unresolved D. The CDR3 contains 15 residues. Per germline, CDR1 MNHEY and CDR2 SVGAGI. In DNA form, the CDR3 reads TGTGCCAGCAGTGACTCGGCAGCAAAACAAAACATTCAGTACTTC. It yields the protein CASSDSAAKQNIQYF.

The chain links TRBV7-8 to TRBJ2-3; 8 bases agree with TRBD1. With 1 base clipped from V and 3 bases from J, the junction kept 6 bases outside the gene matches. CDR3 length: 16 residues. Germline loops: CDR1 SGHVS, CDR2 FQNEAQ. DNA of the CDR3: TGTGCCAGCAGCTTAGGGGGACAGGTTATAACAGATACGCAGTATTTT. Encoded protein: CASSLGGQVITDTQYF.

The chain links TRBV19 to TRBJ2-1; 9 nucleotides align to TRBD1. The CDR3 spans 16 residues. J gave up 5 bases and V 2 bases, and 7 bases lay outside the gene matches. The germline gives CDR1 LNHDA, CDR2 SQIVND (reference sequence). The CDR3 DNA reads as TGTGCCAGTAGTATACTGGGGACAGGGTTGAACAATGAGCAGTTCTTC. This codes for CASSILGTGLNNEQFF.

This sequence joins TRBV29-1 and TRBJ2-5, with 7 bases aligning to TRBD2. The junction had 2 bases not matched to a gene; V was cut back by 2 bases and J by 2 bases. This CDR3 is 13 amino acids long. Germline-derived CDR1 and CDR2 are SQVTM and ANQGSEA. The CDR3 sequence: CSVELAAQETQYF. The CDR3 nucleotides are TGCAGCGTTGAACTAGCGGCGCAAGAGACCCAGTACTTC.

This clonotype appeared a few times. The chain carries TRBV12-3 or TRBV12-4 and TRBJ2-2; D unresolved. This CDR3 is built from 13 residues. Between the trimmed V and J ends, which lost 3 bases and 6 bases, there was a span of 8 bases. CDR3 amino acids: CASSFAAAGELFF. CDR3 nucleotide sequence: TGTGCCAGCAGTTTTGCAGCCGCCGGGGAGCTGTTTTTT.

The V and J genes are TRBV28 and TRBJ2-3; D might be TRBD2 (5 bases). The germline CDR1 and CDR2 sequences are MDHEN and SYDVKM. V was shortened by 2 bases and J by 1 base, with 10 bases between the two germline ends. The CDR3 consists of 15 residues. The CDR3 here is CASSLARRGTDTQYF. The CDR3 DNA is TGTGCCAGCAGTTTAGCGAGGCGGGGCACAGATACGCAGTATTTT.

The V gene is TRBV20-1, the J gene TRBJ2-7; TRBD2 is a possible D gene (6 bases). Germline CDR1 and CDR2: DFQATT and SNEGSKA (reference sequence). V dropped 5 bases and J dropped 0 bases, with 17 bases sitting between them. CDR3 length: 15 residues. This chain's CDR3 is CSAPPGLPSSYEQYF. CDR3 nucleotide sequence: TGCAGTGCTCCTCCGGGACTTCCCAGCTCCTACGAGCAGTACTTC.

The chain links TRBV12-3 or TRBV12-4 to TRBJ1-3; no definite D call. The ends were cut back, 3 bases at V and 0 bases at J, with 9 bases in the middle. This CDR3 is built from 15 residues. The CDR3 DNA is TGTGCCAGCAGTTTGCACGGACTCTCTGGAAACACCATATATTTT. It encodes CASSLHGLSGNTIYF.

This clonotype came up a few times. The V call is TRBV7-3, the J call TRBJ2-3, with D unclear. The CDR3 contains 14 residues. Trimming left V 2 bases short and J 2 bases short, with 8 bases between. The germline V gene has CDR1 SGHTA and CDR2 FQGTGA. The CDR3 DNA follows: TGTGCCAGCAGCTTATCCGTTCCCACAGATACGCAGTATTTT. It translates to CASSLSVPTDTQYF.

This clonotype came up a few times. The CDR3 DNA reads TGTGCCAGCAGGGGGGGGACCGGCAATCAGCCCCAGCATTTT. It specifies CASRGGTGNQPQHF. The genes are TRBV12-3 or TRBV12-4 and TRBJ1-5, with TRBD1 as a possible D gene (5 bases). There are 14 residues in the CDR3. V gave up 6 bases and J gave up 2 bases, with 11 bases separating them.

This clonotype was counted between two and nine times. V gene TRBV20-1 combines with J gene TRBJ1-1; 7 positions match TRBD1. J gave up 1 base and V 2 bases, and 4 bases lay outside the gene matches. Germline lookup yields CDR1 DFQATT and CDR2 SNEGSKA (reference sequence). The CDR3 contains 14 residues. CDR3 nucleotide sequence: TGCAGTGCTAGATCGGGACAGACGAACACTGAAGCTTTCTTT. Translated: CSARSGQTNTEAFF.

There are many counts of this clonotype. The chain uses TRBV10-3 and TRBJ2-3, with TRBD2 matching over 14 bases. The V and J ends lost 3 bases and 4 bases, in that order; junction bases with no gene match: 3. Germline V lookup: CDR1 ENHRY, CDR2 SYGVKD. The CDR3 length is 16 residues. The CDR3 sequence: CAISDPTSGGADTQYF. In DNA form, the CDR3 reads TGTGCCATCAGTGACCCGACTAGCGGGGGGGCAGATACGCAGTATTTT.

This clonotype was counted between two and nine times. This chain connects TRBV7-2 to TRBJ2-3; D may match TRBD1 or TRBD2 (5 bases each). CDR1 and CDR2 from the germline V gene are SGHTA and FQGNSA. Trimming removed 5 bases at V and 1 base at J, with 13 bases between. The CDR3 length is 15 residues. The CDR3 sequence: CASSLRDVRTDTQYF. CDR3 coding DNA: TGTGCCAGCAGCCTAAGGGACGTACGCACAGATACGCAGTATTTT.

This clonotype was seen a few times. V and J are TRBV7-9 and TRBJ1-1; D unresolved. CDR1 and CDR2 (germline): SEHNR, FQNEAQ (reference sequence). The V end lost 1 base, the J end lost 4 bases, and 10 bases lay between the germline ends. CDR3 length: 14 amino acids. The CDR3: CASSLVSVITEAFF. The CDR3 DNA reads TGTGCCAGCAGCTTAGTATCCGTAATCACTGAAGCTTTCTTT.

V and J are TRBV7-9 and TRBJ2-7; TRBD2 might be the D (5 bases). Germline lookup yields CDR1 SEHNR and CDR2 FQNEAQ (reference sequence). CDR3 length equals 13 residues. V was cut by 8 bases and J by 0 bases, with 11 bases left in between. CDR3 loop: CASQRSPSYEQYF. The CDR3 DNA sequence: TGTGCCAGCCAGCGGTCCCCCTCCTACGAGCAGTACTTC.

This clonotype was seen a few times. V and J are TRBV12-3 or TRBV12-4 and TRBJ2-1; 15 positions match TRBD2. The CDR3 is made up of 18 amino acids. J lost 1 base, V lost 2 bases, and 3 bases had no gene match. The CDR3: CASSLRTSGRESYNEQFF. CDR3 bases: TGTGCCAGCAGTTTAAGGACTAGCGGGAGGGAATCCTACAATGAGCAGTTCTTC.

This clonotype showed up just a few times. This CDR3 reads CASSSRQGAGTYEQYF. The CDR3 coding sequence is TGTGCCAGCAGCTCCAGACAGGGGGCAGGGACCTACGAGCAGTACTTC. The chain is built from TRBV7-2 and TRBJ2-7; 10 bases line up with TRBD1. With V trimmed by 4 bases and J by 2 bases, 8 bases remained unmatched. CDR3 length: 16 residues. Germline assignment: CDR1 SGHTA and CDR2 FQGNSA.

This clonotype was seen many times. The V and J genes are TRBV6-5 and TRBJ2-1, with 7 bases fitting TRBD2. The V gene end was trimmed by 8 bases and the J gene end by 0 bases; junction bases not matched to a gene: 10. CDR1 is MNHEY, CDR2 SVGAGI, per germline. CDR3 length: 16 residues. DNA for the CDR3: TGTGCCAGCGGACGAGGGTGGGGGGGCTCCTACAATGAGCAGTTCTTC. It is translated as CASGRGWGGSYNEQFF.

V and J are TRBV5-6 and TRBJ2-5; 7 positions agree with TRBD1. CDR1 and CDR2 from the germline V gene are SGHDT and YYEEEE. The CDR3 has 12 residues. Losses at the gene ends were 3 bases for V and 13 bases for J; bases not matched to a gene: 9. The CDR3 bases are TGTGCCAGCAGCTCACGGGACAGCCGTACGTACTTC. Its protein product is CASSSRDSRTYF.

This clonotype was detected only a few times. J is TRBJ2-5 and V is TRBV7-2; possible D gene TRBD1, 5 bases. The CDR3 contains 15 residues. CDR1 SGHTA and CDR2 FQGNSA come from the germline V gene. V was pared by 10 bases and J by 2 bases, with 20 bases between. The CDR3 sequence is CATSKGVLRQETQYF. The CDR3 nucleotides are TGTGCCACCTCGAAAGGGGTCTTACGACAAGAGACCCAGTACTTC.